These T cell receptor beta chains were read from a single sample in a study of blood T cell repertoires in COVID-19. Clones were read by immunoSEQ multiplex PCR, and TCRdb kept only the in-frame ones, dropping some. The repertoire includes around 260,000 clones, around four fifths of them detected once, and approximately 4.3% sits in the top ten. What was sequenced was PBMCs or T cells enriched from blood (not recorded which). These TCRs come from a man aged 25 to 45 with acute COVID-19. CDR3s include the opening cysteine and the closing phenylalanine or tryptophan. D genes are given only for firm matches. Some rows have no size entry. The others give once, few or many, or a class for an expanded clone.

d_call,clone_size,j_call,v_call,cdr3_nt,cdr3_aa
TRBD1,-,TRBJ1-2,TRBV4-3,TGCGCCAGCAGCCAAGCGGCGGGACAGAACTATGGCTACACCTTC,CASSQAAGQNYGYTF
TRBD1,-,TRBJ2-1,TRBV19,TGTGCCAGTAGTATAGATGCGGGACAGGGGGCGGGTGAGCAGTTCTTC,CASSIDAGQGAGEQFF
TRBD2,-,TRBJ2-3,TRBV7-9,TGTGCCAGCAGCTTTAACCCGGGACTAGGAAGGGCTACGCAGTATTTT,CASSFNPGLGRATQYF
-,-,TRBJ1-4,TRBV19,TGTGCCAGTAGTATTTCAGGGGTCGTTGAAAAACTGTTTTTT,CASSISGVVEKLFF
-,many,TRBJ2-2,TRBV6-5,TGTGCCAGCAGTTACTCGCAGGGGCTGGGCACCGGGGAGCTGTTTTTT,CASSYSQGLGTGELFF
-,-,TRBJ1-2,TRBV30,TGTGCCTGGAGTGTACGGGCAGGGGTTGTTGCCTACACCTTC,CAWSVRAGVVAYTF
TRBD1,-,TRBJ1-2,TRBV5-5,TGTGCCAGCAGCTCCGCCGGGACAGGGGTCTATGGCTACACCTTC,CASSSAGTGVYGYTF
TRBD1,-,TRBJ1-2,TRBV5-1,TGCGCCAGCAGCGTAGGGCTGGGACAGGGGAACTATGGCTACACCTTC,CASSVGLGQGNYGYTF
-,-,TRBJ1-2,TRBV6-5,TGTGCCAGCAGCCCCAACGACAGATACGGCTACACCTTC,CASSPNDRYGYTF
TRBD1,-,TRBJ1-4,TRBV3-1/TRBV3-2,TGTGCCAGCAGCCAAGAAGGGACAGGGGGGGAAAAACTGTTTTTT,CASSQEGTGGEKLFF
-,-,TRBJ1-2,TRBV19,TGTGCCAGTAGCCGACAGGACTCTAACTATGGCTACACCTTC,CASSRQDSNYGYTF
TRBD1,-,TRBJ2-5,TRBV19,TGTGCCAGTAGTGTCTCCAGGGGGCGAAAGACCCAGTACTTC,CASSVSRGRKTQYF
-,-,TRBJ1-4,TRBV11-2,TGTGCCAGCAGCTTAGCTGGCAGGGGAAATGAAAAACTGTTTTTT,CASSLAGRGNEKLFF
-,-,TRBJ1-1,TRBV12-3/TRBV12-4,TGTGCCAGCAGTTTATACAGGTGGGCTGAAGCTTTCTTT,CASSLYRWAEAFF
TRBD2,-,TRBJ2-1,TRBV18,TGTGCCAGCTCACCCCCCCCAGCGGGGAACAATGAGCAGTTCTTC,CASSPPPAGNNEQFF
-,-,TRBJ1-2,TRBV11-2,TGTGCCAGCAGCTTAGAAATAGACTATGGCTACACCTTC,CASSLEIDYGYTF
-,-,TRBJ2-2,TRBV11-2,TGTGCCAGCAGGCCTAGTGGCGGGGAGCTGTTTTTT,CASRPSGGELFF
-,-,TRBJ1-4,TRBV19,TGTGCCAGTACCGACATGCACGGATCCAGCGAAAAACTGTTTTTT,CASTDMHGSSEKLFF
TRBD1,-,TRBJ1-2,TRBV28,TGTGCCACCCACTATGGGACAGTAGGGTATGGCTACACCTTC,CATHYGTVGYGYTF
-,-,TRBJ1-1,TRBV3-1/TRBV3-2,TGTGCCAGCAGCCCCCATTCATCTGAAGCTTTCTTT,CASSPHSSEAFF
TRBD2,-,TRBJ2-3,TRBV7-8,TGTGCCAGCAGCTTAGCACCAGGGAGGGGCACAGATACGCAGTATTTT,CASSLAPGRGTDTQYF
-,once,TRBJ1-5,TRBV18,TGTGCCAGCTCCTTGGACAGATTCAATCAGCCCCAGCATTTT,CASSLDRFNQPQHF
-,-,TRBJ2-1,TRBV21-1,TGTGCCAGCAGCAAAGCGACAGGGGGCTACAATGAGCAGTTCTTC,CASSKATGGYNEQFF
-,few,TRBJ2-3,TRBV4-2,TGTGCCAGCAATAAGCCGGGGAGCACAGATACGCAGTATTTT,CASNKPGSTDTQYF
-,-,TRBJ2-2,TRBV7-2,TGTGCCAGCAGCTCGGCAGGGTTGAACACCGGGGAGCTGTTTTTT,CASSSAGLNTGELFF
TRBD1,-,TRBJ1-5,TRBV19,TGTGCCAGTAGTATCGGACAGGTGTTTCAGCCCCAGCATTTT,CASSIGQVFQPQHF
-,-,TRBJ2-2,TRBV30,TGTGCCTGGAGTGGGGCCCTCAAGCCCGGGGAGCTGTTTTTT,CAWSGALKPGELFF
-,-,TRBJ1-4,TRBV19,TGTGCCAGTAAGACTGGTGTCCCTAATGAAAAACTGTTTTTT,CASKTGVPNEKLFF
-,-,TRBJ1-1,TRBV27,TGTGCCAGCAGTAAACAGGGCCCCAGGGGCGGCACTGAAGCTTTCTTT,CASSKQGPRGGTEAFF
TRBD1,-,TRBJ2-3,TRBV6-5,TGTGCCACCCTGTGGGGACAGGGGTCAGATACGCAGTATTTT,CATLWGQGSDTQYF
TRBD1,-,TRBJ1-4,TRBV5-6,TGTGCCAGCAGCCCCAGGGACAGGGTTGAGGAAAAACTGTTTTTT,CASSPRDRVEEKLFF
-,-,TRBJ2-6,TRBV7-2,TGTGCCAGCAGCTTAGCGGGGAGGGGGGCGGACAGGGTGTATTCTGGGGCCAACGTCCTGACTTTC,CASSLAGRGADRVYSGANVLTF
TRBD2,-,TRBJ2-3,TRBV30,TGTGCCTGGAGCGGCCGCTCAACTAGCGGTACATCGGATACGCAGTATTTT,CAWSGRSTSGTSDTQYF
TRBD2,few,TRBJ2-1,TRBV15,TGTGCCACCAGACTAGCGGGAGAGGAGATCAATGAGCAGTTCTTC,CATRLAGEEINEQFF
-,-,TRBJ2-3,TRBV6-4,TGTGCCAGCAGTGACACCCTAACTAGGGCCACAGATACGCAGTATTTT,CASSDTLTRATDTQYF
-,once,TRBJ2-1,TRBV14,TGTGCCAGCAGCCAATTGAGCTCCTACAATGAGCAGTTCTTC,CASSQLSSYNEQFF
-,-,TRBJ2-1,TRBV27,TGTGCCAGCAGTTTTCGGCTAGCGAACTCCTACAATGAGCAGTTCTTC,CASSFRLANSYNEQFF
-,-,TRBJ1-4,TRBV24-1,TGTGCCACCAGTGAAACGGAAGGGGTACTGTTTTTT,CATSETEGVLFF
-,-,TRBJ1-1,TRBV15,TGTGCCACCAGCAGACAGCGGGACTTCGCTTTCTTT,CATSRQRDFAFF
TRBD1,-,TRBJ1-1,TRBV2,TGTGCCAGCAGTCAGGACAGGGGGCTTAGTGAAGCTTTCTTT,CASSQDRGLSEAFF
-,-,TRBJ2-1,TRBV9,TGTGCCAGCAGCGGGACAAGCTCCTACAATGAGCAGTTCTTC,CASSGTSSYNEQFF
TRBD2,-,TRBJ2-4,TRBV13,TGTGCCAGCAGCAGAGGGGGGACTAGTGATGCCAAAAACATTCAGTACTTC,CASSRGGTSDAKNIQYF
-,-,TRBJ2-1,TRBV7-3,TGTGCCAGCAGCCAACCCGGCAATGAGCAGTTCTTC,CASSQPGNEQFF
TRBD2,-,TRBJ2-3,TRBV7-9,TGTGCCAGCAGCTTAGGAATGGCGGGAGGGCCGGGGGATACGCAGTATTTT,CASSLGMAGGPGDTQYF
TRBD1,few,TRBJ1-2,TRBV28,TGTGCCAGCAGTTTCAGAGACAGGGGGACGGATGGCTACACCTTC,CASSFRDRGTDGYTF
TRBD1,few,TRBJ1-1,TRBV19,TGTGCCAGTAGTACCACAGGGGATCTGGCTTTCTTT,CASSTTGDLAFF
TRBD2,-,TRBJ2-1,TRBV5-1,TGCGCCAGCGACCCGGGGGGGAGGAATGAGCAGTTCTTC,CASDPGGRNEQFF
-,-,TRBJ1-5,TRBV24-1,TGTGCCACCAGTGATGACGCTAGCTATCAGCCCCAGCATTTT,CATSDDASYQPQHF
TRBD2,-,TRBJ2-2,TRBV13,TGTGCCAGCAGCTTCACGAGCGGGAGTACCCGGGAGCTGTTTTTT,CASSFTSGSTRELFF
-,few,TRBJ2-2,TRBV2,TGTGCCAGCAGTGGATGGGGCTCTAACACCGGGGAGCTGTTTTTT,CASSGWGSNTGELFF
-,-,TRBJ1-5,TRBV28,TGTGCCAGCAACCAAGCCCATCAGCCCCAGCATTTT,CASNQAHQPQHF